This paragraph covers one T cell receptor (beta chain) sequence. The target antigen is unknown. Donors had no recently reported acute infections or vaccinations and were HIV-negative. The sample originates from a study of shared clonotypes between healthy human individuals. Study in general: CD4 naive and memory got three plates each, CD8 naive two, CD8 memory one.

Some clones are missing from TCRdb's copy, which holds only in-frame ones; the method was immunoSEQ multiplex PCR. The sample lists under 1,900,000 clones, roughly 98.5% occurring once. V shed 5 bases and J shed 4 bases, with 14 bases lying between them. This CDR3 contains 14 residues. Germline-derived CDR1 and CDR2 are SGHVS and FQNEAQ. Notes on the study in general: Rarefaction indicated that sorted-subset sequencing remained incomplete although depth was large. Researchers found naive subsets generally carried larger estimated richness than memory subsets.

The sequencing sample was made of naive CD4+ T cells sorted from blood. Subset of the sample: CD45RA+ positively selected. V is TRBV7-8 and J is TRBJ1-1, with no clear D. The receptor was derived from a man younger than 45 in good health. The CDR3 DNA follows: TGTGCCAGCAGCCTAGTCAAGGGTAGCACTGAAGCTTTCTTT. Amino acid sequence: CASSLVKGSTEAFF.